Listed here are 23 T cell receptor beta chains from one sample, sequenced in a study of blood T cell repertoires in COVID-19. The method was immunoSEQ multiplex PCR; TCRdb's version includes in-frame clones alone and lacks a portion of them. In the table there are about 160,000 clones, around four fifths of which are singletons. What was sequenced was PBMCs or T cells enriched from blood (not recorded which). These TCRs come from a woman aged 45-59 years who had recovered from COVID-19.

This chain links TRBV25-1 with TRBJ2-4; D remains unclear. V lost 4 bases and J 0 bases, leaving 16 bases between the germline ends. Germline V gives CDR1 MGHDK, CDR2 SYGVNS. The CDR3 extends over 17 amino acids. CDR3 sequence: CASSAAVGAGAKNIQYF. DNA for the CDR3: TGTGCCAGCAGTGCAGCCGTGGGCGCAGGAGCCAAAAACATTCAGTACTTC.

V gene TRBV7-2 combines with J gene TRBJ1-2; D is undetermined. CDR1 and CDR2 (germline): SGHTA, FQGNSA. V was clipped by 7 bases and J by 5 bases, with 8 bases between them. This CDR3 region has 11 residues. In DNA form, the CDR3 reads TGTGCCAGCACAACAAGTTATGGCTACACCTTC. Translation: CASTTSYGYTF.

The V call is TRBV7-2, the J call TRBJ2-5, with D perhaps TRBD2 (6 bases). Germline-derived CDR1 and CDR2 are SGHTA and FQGNSA. Trimming stripped 5 bases from V and 1 base from J, with 17 bases between. This CDR3 comprises 16 residues. CDR3 region: CASSLRLGPSQETQYF. The CDR3 DNA reads TGTGCCAGCAGCCTAAGACTAGGGCCGTCCCAAGAGACCCAGTACTTC.

This clone has just a few counts. The chain is built from TRBV28 and TRBJ2-2, with TRBD2 matching 9 bases. The CDR3 consists of 15 residues. The germline V gene encodes CDR1 MDHEN and CDR2 SYDVKM. The J segment lost 5 bases and the V segment lost 6 bases, leaving 7 bases of the junction unmatched. The CDR3 sequence is CASSLAGIGTGELFF. Here the CDR3 DNA reads TGTGCCAGCAGCCTAGCGGGAATTGGTACCGGGGAGCTGTTTTTT.

This clone was counted a few times. The chain uses TRBV6-2 or TRBV6-3 and TRBJ1-2; D remains unclear. In germline, CDR1 is MNHEY, CDR2 SVGEGT. Trimming stripped 3 bases from V and 8 bases from J, with 16 bases between. The CDR3 length is 14 residues. The CDR3 DNA reads as TGTGCCAGCAGTTATCAGATTGCCCATGGCGGCTACACCTTC. The encoded protein is CASSYQIAHGGYTF.

The chain links TRBV5-4 to TRBJ2-3, with 7 bases fitting TRBD1. The CDR3 is made up of 16 amino acids. The germline V gene has CDR1 SGHNT and CDR2 YYREEE (reference sequence). V lost 4 bases to trimming and J lost 5 bases; unmatched junction nucleotides: 13. The CDR3 DNA reads as TGTGCCAGCAGCCCCTCCGAGGGGGCGTATATAGATACGCAGTATTTT. This translates into CASSPSEGAYIDTQYF. Together with reference TRBV5-4 and TRBJ2-3, the CDR3 gives the full variable domain: ETGVTQSPTHLIKTRGQQVTLRCSSQSGHNTVSWYQQALGQGPQFIFQYYREEENGRGNFPPRFSGLQFPNYSSELNVNALELDDSALYLCASSPSEGAYIDTQYFGPGTRLTVL.

The chain employs TRBV7-9 and TRBJ2-3; tentatively, D is TRBD1 (5 bases). Trimming took 3 bases from V and 2 from J, leaving 15 bases between them. Germline V CDR1 and CDR2: SEHNR, FQNEAQ (reference sequence). The CDR3 sequence is 16 residues long. This CDR3 reads CASSFSQGLVTDTQYF. The DNA of the CDR3 is TGTGCCAGCAGCTTTAGTCAGGGCCTGGTCACAGATACGCAGTATTTT.

The chain uses TRBV5-4 and TRBJ2-3, with 7 bases that match TRBD2. The CDR3 covers 17 residues. V gave up 1 base and J gave up 2 bases; unmatched junction bases: 10. Per germline, CDR1 SGHNT and CDR2 YYREEE (reference sequence). In DNA form, the CDR3 reads TGTGCCAGCAGCTTGAGGACCGGGACTACGAACACAGATACGCAGTATTTT. Translation: CASSLRTGTTNTDTQYF.

The chain couples TRBV27 to TRBJ1-5, with unresolved D. Trimming took 8 bases from V and 7 from J, leaving 18 bases between them. The CDR3 contains 14 residues. Germline V gene data show CDR1 as MNHEY and CDR2 as SMNVEV (reference sequence). In DNA, the CDR3 is TGTGCCAGCGGTAGGACTCTAAAGGCACAGCCCCAGCATTTT. Translating it yields CASGRTLKAQPQHF.

The chain uses TRBV2 and TRBJ1-1, with 9 nucleotides matching TRBD1. V lost 6 bases and J lost 10; bases outside the gene matches: 6. The CDR3 totals 12 residues. Germline assignment: CDR1 SNHLY and CDR2 FYNNEI. CDR3 sequence (DNA): TGTGCCAGCAGAGACAGGGGGGTAGCAGCTTTCTTT. It specifies CASRDRGVAAFF.

The V gene is TRBV5-4, the J gene TRBJ2-7, with TRBD1 as a possible D gene (6 bases). The germline gives CDR1 SGHNT, CDR2 YYREEE (reference sequence). The CDR3 has 13 residues. Trimming left V 7 bases short and J 0 bases short, with 11 bases between. This CDR3 reads CASRDRSSYEQYF. CDR3 sequence (DNA): TGTGCCAGCCGAGACAGGAGCTCCTACGAGCAGTACTTC.

The J gene is TRBJ1-1, the V gene TRBV28; 7 bases agree with TRBD1. The CDR3 contains 12 residues. CDR1 is MDHEN, CDR2 SYDVKM, per germline. Unmatched junction bases numbered 9, after V lost 6 bases and J lost 11 bases. The DNA of the CDR3 is TGTGCCAGCAGCCGACAGGGTGGACGGGCTTTCTTT. Translation gives CASSRQGGRAFF.

The J gene is TRBJ1-4, the V gene TRBV11-2; D uncertain. The V end was cut by 2 bases, the J end by 4 bases, with 11 bases between. Germline V CDR1 and CDR2: SGHAT, FQNNGV. CDR3 length: 15 amino acids. In DNA, the CDR3 is TGTGCCAGCAGCTTAAACGGACTACTTAATGAAAAACTGTTTTTT. Protein product: CASSLNGLLNEKLFF. Full variable domain (remainder filled in from reference TRBV11-2 and TRBJ1-4): EAGVAQSPRYKIIEKRQSVAFWCNPISGHATLYWYQQILGQGPKLLIQFQNNGVVDDSQLPKDRFSAERLKGVDSTLKIQPAKLEDSAVYLCASSLNGLLNEKLFFGSGTQLSVL.

The chain carries TRBV4-3 and TRBJ2-2, with D perhaps TRBD1 (6 bases). The germline CDR1 and CDR2 sequences are LGHNA and YSLEER. V dropped 4 bases and J dropped 6 bases, with 15 bases sitting between them. There are 15 residues in the CDR3. CDR3 sequence reads: CASSLNTGMPGELFF. In DNA form, the CDR3 reads TGCGCCAGCAGCCTAAATACAGGGATGCCCGGGGAGCTGTTTTTT.

V usage is TRBV19 and J usage is TRBJ1-1; D unclear. In germline, CDR1 is LNHDA, CDR2 SQIVND (reference sequence). V lost 8 bases and J 9 bases, leaving 10 bases between the germline ends. The CDR3 runs to 10 residues. CDR3 residues: CASVRSKAFF. The DNA of the CDR3 is TGTGCCAGTGTCCGGAGCAAAGCTTTCTTT.

In this sample, this clone turned up once. The J gene is TRBJ1-1, the V gene TRBV19, with 9 bases matching TRBD1. Per the germline V gene, CDR1 is LNHDA and CDR2 is SQIVND (reference sequence). The J segment lost 4 bases and the V segment lost 6 bases, leaving 12 bases of the junction unmatched. The CDR3 has 16 residues. CDR3 amino acids: CASRNRDRVLGTEAFF. In DNA, the CDR3 is TGTGCCAGTAGGAACCGGGACAGGGTTCTCGGCACTGAAGCTTTCTTT.

V usage is TRBV4-2 and J usage is TRBJ1-5, with a weak D call TRBD1 (5 bases). Germline CDR1 is LGHNA and CDR2 is YNFKEQ. Trimming stripped 1 base from V and 6 bases from J, with 16 bases between. This CDR3 has 16 residues. The CDR3 loop reads CASSQGEGRAVQPQHF. CDR3 coding DNA: TGTGCCAGCAGCCAAGGGGAGGGGCGAGCGGTTCAGCCCCAGCATTTT.

The genes are TRBV11-2 and TRBJ2-7; D perhaps matches TRBD2 (5 bases). Trimming left V 0 bases short and J 3 bases short, with 9 bases between. This CDR3 region has 14 residues. Germline V lookup: CDR1 SGHAT, CDR2 FQNNGV. The CDR3 loop reads CASSLDPSSYEQYF. CDR3 nucleotide sequence: TGTGCCAGCAGCTTAGATCCTAGCAGCTACGAGCAGTACTTC.

The gene calls are TRBV28 and TRBJ2-1; 11 nucleotides agree with TRBD2. The CDR3 consists of 14 residues. V gave up 5 bases and J gave up 10 bases; unmatched junction bases: 7. Germline values: CDR1 MDHEN, CDR2 SYDVKM. The CDR3 sequence is CASSRTSGGGEQFF. In DNA form, the CDR3 reads TGTGCCAGCAGTCGTACTAGCGGGGGAGGCGAGCAGTTCTTC.

There are a few counts of this clone. The CDR3 coding sequence is TGCGCCAGCAGCTTAACTCAGGGAACGGGACACTACGAGCAGTACTTC. Translating gives CASSLTQGTGHYEQYF. This chain connects TRBV5-1 to TRBJ2-7, with D possibly TRBD1 on 6 matching bases. There are 16 residues in the CDR3. V was shortened by 2 bases and J by 3 bases, with 18 bases between the two germline ends. CDR1 is SGHRS, CDR2 YFSETQ, per germline.

On this clone: Other DNA sequences in the same sample also yield this CDR3. The CDR3 sequence: CASSLLGQGFLETQYF. The CDR3 DNA reads as TGCGCCAGCAGCTTGTTGGGACAGGGGTTTTTGGAGACCCAGTACTTC. The gene calls are TRBV5-1 and TRBJ2-5, with TRBD1 identical over 10 bases. V was clipped by 1 base and J by 5 bases; unmatched bases: 8. CDR3 length: 16 amino acids. In germline, CDR1 is SGHRS, CDR2 YFSETQ.

This chain uses TRBV5-5 with TRBJ2-3; 7 nucleotides match TRBD2. The junction had 6 bases not matched to a gene; V was cut back by 4 bases and J by 4 bases. CDR3 length: 14 amino acids. Germline V lookup: CDR1 SGHKS, CDR2 YYEKEE (reference sequence). The CDR3 region is CASSLLGGADTQYF. In nucleotides, the CDR3 is TGTGCCAGCAGCCTGCTGGGGGGGGCAGATACGCAGTATTTT.

V usage is TRBV27 and J usage is TRBJ1-5, with D uncertain. The CDR3 is 13 amino acids. Germline loops: CDR1 MNHEY, CDR2 SMNVEV (reference sequence). The V gene lost 3 bases and the J gene lost 4 bases, with 7 bases spanning the gap. CDR3 coding DNA: TGTGCCAGCAGTTTGGAGAGAAATCAGCCCCAGCATTTT. Encoded protein: CASSLERNQPQHF.